This TCR beta chain was sequenced in a study of blood T cell repertoires in COVID-19. Study information: T cells, B-cell-depleted T cells, or PBMCs supplied cDNA or gDNA.

Original data processing: Reference gene primers were amplified, and this amplification served to estimate nucleated cell counts. The method was immunoSEQ multiplex PCR; TCRdb's version includes in-frame clones alone and lacks a portion of them. V, J and clone size were drawn from that table, and D and trimming were deduced from the DNA. The profile covers roughly 88,000 clones, with roughly nine tenths appearing a single time and approximately 20% taken by the ten largest. The clonotype comes from a woman in her fifties or sixties with COVID-19, enrolled during active disease. The sample taken for sequencing was peripheral blood.

CDR3 region: CASSPDSNYGYTF. The CDR3 coding sequence is TGTGCCAGCAGCCCCGACAGTAACTATGGCTACACCTTC. V and J are TRBV7-6 and TRBJ1-2; perhaps TRBD1 as D (5 bases). In germline, CDR1 is SGHVS, CDR2 FNYEAQ. V was clipped by 5 bases and J by 1 base, with 8 bases between them. This CDR3 is 13 amino acids long.